Listed here are 19 T cell receptor beta chains from one sample, sequenced in a study of T cell clonality in common variable immunodeficiency. The method was immunoSEQ multiplex PCR; TCRdb's version includes in-frame clones alone and lacks a portion of them. The sample holds tens of thousands of clones, and no clone turns up only once. The sequencing sample was made of peripheral blood mononuclear cells. These receptor sequences come from a person aged 18 to 70 in good health.

At least ten counts were recorded for this clone. The CDR3 end is not reached by the read, which stops 3 residues before it; the germline J gene fills it in. This chain connects TRBV5-1 to TRBJ1-1, with TRBD1 identical over 8 bases. Trimming at V came to 4 bases and at J to 3 bases, leaving 5 bases not matched to a gene. This CDR3 contains 14 residues. Germline-derived CDR1 and CDR2 are SGHRS and YFSETQ. CDR3 residues: CASSDGTGDTEAFF. The CDR3 bases that were read are TGCGCCAGCAGCGACGGGACAGGAGACACTGAA.

Many counts were recorded for this clone. CDR3 DNA (partial): TGTGCCAGCAGTGATTATTTCAAAGGGGATATACAGCCC. Its protein product is CASSDYFKGDIQP. The full CDR3 protein is CASSDYFKGDIQPQHF. The chain has TRBV6-1 and TRBJ1-5; TRBD1 might be the D (5 bases). The read comes to an end 3 residues before the CDR3 does, leaving the germline J gene to fill in the end. V lost 3 bases, J lost 7 bases, and 19 bases lay in between. The CDR3 sequence is 16 residues long. CDR1 and CDR2 from the germline V gene are MNHNS and SASEGT.

This clone was detected ten times or more. The read is 3 residues too short to cover the CDR3 end, so that end is filled in from the germline J gene. The chain is built from TRBV20-1 and TRBJ1-2; D is perhaps TRBD1 (5 bases). Germline lookup yields CDR1 DFQATT and CDR2 SNEGSKA (reference sequence). There are 13 residues in the CDR3. V was cut by 4 bases and J by 6 bases, with 15 bases left in between. The CDR3 bases that were read are TGCAGTGCTACTGGGACTGAACGCAATGGC. Translation gives CSATGTERNG. The full CDR3 sequence reads CSATGTERNGYTF.

This clone has ten or more counts. The read terminates 3 residues ahead of where the CDR3 ends, so the germline J gene completes it. The rearrangement links TRBV18 to TRBJ1-5; tentative D call: TRBD1 (5 bases). V lost 6 bases and J 0 bases, leaving 15 bases between the germline ends. From germline, CDR1 is KGHSH and CDR2 LQKENI. The CDR3 sequence is 16 residues long. Incomplete CDR3 DNA: TGTGCCAGCTCTGGGGCCCGGCGAAATAGCAATCAGCCC. It specifies CASSGARRNSNQP. The whole CDR3 sequence is CASSGARRNSNQPQHF.

This clone occurred many times. A far larger clone is off by one base, so a read error is likely. The read ends 3 residues early relative to the CDR3; the germline J gene fills the gap. The V and J genes are TRBV19 and TRBJ2-1, with 10 nucleotides matching TRBD2. Trimming took 8 bases from V and 9 from J; bases not matched to a gene: 13. The germline V gene encodes CDR1 LNHDA and CDR2 SQIVND (reference sequence). This CDR3 contains 15 residues. The CDR3 DNA, read in part, is TGTGCCAGTCCCTCCGGGACTAGCGAATCTAGTGAG. It yields the protein CASPSGTSESSE. The entire CDR3 protein is CASPSGTSESSEQFF. The full variable domain, its missing parts supplied by reference TRBV19 and TRBJ2-1, is DGGITQSPKYLFRKEGQNVTLSCEQNLNHDAMYWYRQDPGQGLRLIYYSQIVNDFQKGDIAEGYSVSREKKESFPLTVTSAQKNPTAFYLCASPSGTSESSEQFFGPGTRLTVL.

A word on this clone: The CDR3 goes on 3 residues after the read ends, and that part is filled in from the germline J gene. The J gene is TRBJ1-2, the V gene TRBV18; D perhaps matches TRBD1 (6 bases). Looked up from germline, CDR1 is KGHSH and CDR2 is LQKENI. Trimming stripped 3 bases from V and 7 bases from J, with 18 bases between. CDR3 length equals 15 residues. The part of the CDR3 DNA that was read is TGTGCCAGCTCACCTAACGTAAACAGGGCTACTGGC. Its translation is CASSPNVNRATG. In full, the CDR3 is CASSPNVNRATGYTF.

This clone was seen repeatedly, ten times or more. The read comes to an end 3 residues before the CDR3 does, leaving the germline J gene to fill in the end. The V call is TRBV19, the J call TRBJ2-3; 7 bases agree with TRBD2. Germline V gene sequence: CDR1 LNHDA, CDR2 SQIVND (reference sequence). This CDR3 region has 15 residues. V dropped 1 base and J dropped 6; count of bases not matched to a gene: 7. The covered CDR3 bases are TGTGCCAGTAGTATAGGGACTAGTCTTCGTGATACG. Its translation is CASSIGTSLRDT. The full CDR3 reads CASSIGTSLRDTQYF.

This clone was seen ten or more times. The read stops 3 residues short of the end of the CDR3; the missing end is completed from the germline J gene. The chain couples TRBV20-1 to TRBJ2-3, with D unresolved. V lost 5 bases and J lost 0, with 12 bases in between. The CDR3 is 14 amino acids. The germline gives CDR1 DFQATT, CDR2 SNEGSKA (reference sequence). The sequenced CDR3 bases are TGCAGTGCTCCGCCGATAGGGAGCACAGATACG. Amino acids: CSAPPIGSTDT. The CDR3 reads in full as CSAPPIGSTDTQYF.

This clone was counted at least ten times. The read terminates 3 residues ahead of where the CDR3 ends, so the germline J gene completes it. V is TRBV2 and J is TRBJ2-1; 10 nucleotides agree with TRBD1. The ends lost 4 bases at V and 4 bases at J; junction bases unmatched: 10. The CDR3 contains 17 residues. The germline V gene encodes CDR1 SNHLY and CDR2 FYNNEI. The sequenced part of the CDR3 DNA is TGTGCCAGCAGTGCGTTCGGTGGGACAGGGGCGTACAATGAG. Its protein product is CASSAFGGTGAYNE. The complete CDR3 reads CASSAFGGTGAYNEQFF.

The sample holds many counts of this clone. The missing CDR3 end, 3 residues past where the read stops, is filled in from the germline J gene. J is TRBJ1-5 and V is TRBV5-6, with D possibly being TRBD1 (5 bases). Germline CDR1 SGHDT, CDR2 YYEEEE. The CDR3 consists of 14 residues. V lost 4 bases and J lost 4, with 12 bases in between. The DNA read from the CDR3 is TGTGCCAGCAGCCTGGGGCAGGTGAATCAGCCC. It specifies CASSLGQVNQP. In full, the CDR3 reads CASSLGQVNQPQHF.

This clone has more than one count but fewer than ten. The CDR3 bases that were read are TGCAGTGCTAGAGGGGAGGGGCCTGGTATCGGTCAGCCC. Protein: CSARGEGPGIGQP. The whole CDR3 sequence reads CSARGEGPGIGQPQHF. The genes are TRBV20-1 and TRBJ1-5; possible D gene TRBD1, 5 bases. The read comes to an end 3 residues before the CDR3 does, leaving the germline J gene to fill in the end. Trimming pared 1 base from V and 6 bases from J, leaving 19 bases between. CDR1 and CDR2 (germline): DFQATT, SNEGSKA (reference sequence). This CDR3 region has 16 residues.

This clone was seen many times. The read finishes 3 residues shy of the CDR3 end, and the germline J gene is used to complete it. This chain uses TRBV28 with TRBJ1-4; tentatively, D is TRBD1 (6 bases). Germline loops: CDR1 MDHEN, CDR2 SYDVKM. V was clipped by 6 bases and J by 0 bases, with 11 bases between them. This CDR3 is 15 amino acids long. The DNA read from the CDR3 is TGTGCCAGCAGCCCAGGGGTTTCAACTAATGAAAAA. Translated: CASSPGVSTNEK. The full CDR3 reads CASSPGVSTNEKLFF.

This clone was recorded many times. The CDR3 DNA, read in part, is TGTGCCAGCAGTGGGGGGGGTAGCGGGAGTCGTAACATT. Translated, it gives CASSGGGSGSRNI. The CDR3, in full, reads CASSGGGSGSRNIQYF. V gene TRBV2 combines with J gene TRBJ2-4; 9 bases agree with TRBD2. With the read ending 3 residues before the CDR3 end, the germline J gene is used to fill in that end. The germline CDR1 and CDR2 sequences are SNHLY and FYNNEI. This CDR3 is 16 amino acids long. After removal of 4 bases from V and 7 bases from J, the junction contained 11 bases not matched to a gene.

This clone was observed many times. The read falls 3 residues short of the CDR3 end, and the missing part is taken from the germline J gene. J is TRBJ2-1 and V is TRBV4-2; TRBD1 is a possible D gene (5 bases). Trimming removed 1 base at V and 6 bases at J, with 13 bases between. CDR1 LGHNA and CDR2 YNFKEQ come from the germline V gene. The CDR3 spans 15 residues. The CDR3 protein is CASSQATDGANEQFF. The CDR3 bases that were read are TGTGCCAGCAGCCAAGCCACCGATGGGGCCAATGAG.

This clone was counted at least ten times. Sequencing ends 3 residues short of the CDR3 end; the germline J gene provides the rest. The rearrangement joins TRBV20-1 to TRBJ2-2; 8 nucleotides agree with TRBD1. CDR1 DFQATT and CDR2 SNEGSKA come from the germline V gene (reference sequence). The CDR3 is 14 residues long. The V and J ends lost 4 bases and 5 bases, in that order; junction bases with no gene match: 6. Partial CDR3 DNA: TGCAGTGCTACTCGGACAGGGCGAACCGGGGAG. The encoded protein is CSATRTGRTGE. The entire CDR3 is CSATRTGRTGELFF.

This clone occurred many times. The read terminates 3 residues ahead of where the CDR3 ends, so the germline J gene completes it. The chain couples TRBV7-2 to TRBJ2-1; tentative D call: TRBD2 (6 bases). V lost 0 bases to trimming and J lost 0 bases, with 9 bases between them. The CDR3 has 16 residues. Germline CDR1 is SGHTA and CDR2 is FQGNSA. The sequenced CDR3 bases are TGTGCCAGCAGCTTAGCGCGGGGCTACTCCTACAATGAG. Protein: CASSLARGYSYNE. The whole CDR3 reads CASSLARGYSYNEQFF. Full variable domain (remainder filled in from reference TRBV7-2 and TRBJ2-1): GAGVSQSPSNKVTEKGKDVELRCDPISGHTALYWYRQSLGQGLEFLIYFQGNSAPDKSGLPSDRFSAERTGGSVSTLTIQRTQQEDSAVYLCASSLARGYSYNEQFFGPGTRLTVL.

This clone was seen ten or more times. The CDR3 DNA, read in part, is TGCAGTCCGGGTGGTCTCTATGGC. This codes for CSPGGLYG. The whole CDR3 sequence reads CSPGGLYGYTF. The rearrangement uses TRBV20-1 and TRBJ1-2; D remains ambiguous. The read falls 3 residues short of the CDR3 end, and the missing part is taken from the germline J gene. The CDR3 consists of 11 residues. Germline loops: CDR1 DFQATT, CDR2 SNEGSKA (reference sequence). V was trimmed by 8 bases and J by 4 bases, leaving 11 bases between them.

This clone is categorized as medium-sized. The CDR3 end is not reached by the read, which stops 3 residues before it; the germline J gene fills it in. V usage is TRBV6-4 and J usage is TRBJ2-6, with unresolved D. The CDR3 spans 15 residues. V was trimmed by 6 bases and J by 1 base, leaving 10 bases between them. Germline V gene lookup returns CDR1 MRHNA and CDR2 SNTAGT. The covered CDR3 bases are TGTGCCAGCAGCGCTTCAACTTCTGGGGCCAACGTC. This gives the protein CASSASTSGANV. The whole CDR3 protein reads CASSASTSGANVLTF.

In its sample, this clone was seen many times. The CDR3 end lies 3 residues beyond the end of the read and is filled in from the germline J gene. This sequence joins TRBV5-1 and TRBJ2-5, with 7 bases fitting TRBD1. Germline V lookup: CDR1 SGHRS, CDR2 YFSETQ. Trimming at V came to 4 bases and at J to 7 bases, leaving 13 bases not matched to a gene. The CDR3 sequence is 15 residues long. The CDR3 reads CASSQTQTGPWTQYF. The DNA read from the CDR3 is TGCGCCAGCAGCCAAACGCAGACAGGGCCGTGGACC.